The 3 T cell receptor beta chains presented below share a single source sample, sequenced in a study of cytomegalovirus exposure and HLA in healthy donors. The study ran its PCR with 60 Vbeta and 13 Jbeta primers. The assay was immunoSEQ multiplex PCR, and TCRdb's table has in-frame clones only and misses some. The sample holds about 79,000 clones, 70% to 85% seen once. The material sequenced was PBMCs. These receptors originate from a man between 60 and 75 years old in good health and CMV-seronegative.

The chain is built from TRBV6-1 and TRBJ2-5; D gene ambiguous. Germline V gene sequence: CDR1 MNHNS, CDR2 SASEGT. The V end was cut by 4 bases, the J end by 5 bases, with 14 bases between. CDR3 length: 14 amino acids. CDR3 loop: CASSVTIPGETQYF. CDR3 in DNA: TGTGCCAGCAGTGTTACTATCCCTGGGGAGACCCAGTACTTC.

V usage is TRBV19 and J usage is TRBJ2-4; maybe TRBD2 (6 bases). The CDR3 runs 17 residues. CDR1 and CDR2 (germline): LNHDA, SQIVND (reference sequence). The germline V and J ends were trimmed by 3 bases and 0 bases, with 15 bases remaining between them. The CDR3 nucleotides read TGTGCCAGTAGTATCCAGGGAGGAGCACTAGCCAAAAACATTCAGTACTTC. Encoded protein: CASSIQGGALAKNIQYF. The whole variable domain, remainder taken from reference TRBV19 and TRBJ2-4, is DGGITQSPKYLFRKEGQNVTLSCEQNLNHDAMYWYRQDPGQGLRLIYYSQIVNDFQKGDIAEGYSVSREKKESFPLTVTSAQKNPTAFYLCASSIQGGALAKNIQYFGAGTRLSVL.

This clone was detected once. The rearrangement uses TRBV7-2 and TRBJ2-1; TRBD2 matches at 10 bases. CDR1 and CDR2 from the germline V gene are SGHTA and FQGNSA. CDR3 size: 16 residues. With V trimmed by 5 bases and J by 5 bases, 9 bases remained unmatched. CDR3 in DNA: TGTGCCAGCAGCGCAGATCTAGCGGGGGCCCACAATGAGCAGTTCTTC. This gives the protein CASSADLAGAHNEQFF.